These 28 T cell receptor beta chains were all obtained from the same sample, sequenced in a study of OX40 agonist ivuxolimab in advanced cancers. Sequenced by immunoSEQ multiplex PCR; TCRdb stores in-frame clones only, minus some. Counted here are some 76,000 clones, roughly 84% occurring once; the ten biggest clones make up just under 7%. The sample consisted of CD4+ or CD8+ T cells sorted from blood, taken in a trial of the OX40 agonist ivuxolimab. The source of these receptors is an adult with an advanced solid tumor such as melanoma, head and neck, liver or kidney cancer.

This clone was recorded only once. V usage is TRBV13 and J usage is TRBJ2-3, with a tentative D call TRBD2 (7 bases). The germline CDR1 and CDR2 sequences are PRHDT and FYEKMQ (reference sequence). The V gene lost 7 bases and the J gene lost 0 bases, with 17 bases spanning the gap. The CDR3 has 16 residues. The CDR3 sequence is CASTPGGGGSTDTQYF. CDR3 in DNA: TGTGCCAGCACCCCCGGAGGGGGGGGCAGCACAGATACGCAGTATTTT.

The J gene is TRBJ1-1, the V gene TRBV4-3; 8 nucleotides align to TRBD1. The trim removed 0 bases at V and 11 bases at J, leaving 11 bases unmatched. This CDR3 region has 15 residues. The germline V gene encodes CDR1 LGHNA and CDR2 YSLEER. CDR3 coding DNA: TGCGCCAGCAGCCAAGATTCAGGGGGCCTACAACGGGCTTTCTTT. As protein: CASSQDSGGLQRAFF.

V and J are TRBV10-2 and TRBJ2-7, with D possibly matching TRBD2 (5 bases). V lost 8 bases, J lost 2 bases, and 13 bases lay in between. The germline CDR1 and CDR2 sequences are WSHSY and SAAADI. This CDR3 spans 13 amino acids. CDR3 sequence: CASGEAVPYEQYF. CDR3 bases: TGCGCCAGCGGAGAAGCGGTACCCTACGAGCAGTACTTC.

The chain links TRBV4-2 to TRBJ1-6; weak D call: TRBD1 (5 bases). V lost 0 bases and J 10 bases, leaving 16 bases between the germline ends. CDR3 size: 16 residues. The germline gives CDR1 LGHNA, CDR2 YNFKEQ. CDR3 DNA sequence: TGTGCCAGCAGCCAAGATTGGCAGGGATTGGGATCACCCCTCCACTTT. Protein sequence: CASSQDWQGLGSPLHF.

This chain uses TRBV27 with TRBJ2-1; 14 positions agree with TRBD2. Germline V CDR1 and CDR2: MNHEY, SMNVEV (reference sequence). This CDR3 is built from 18 residues. V gave up 4 bases and J gave up 9 bases; unmatched junction bases: 14. CDR3 protein: CASSSLGTSGSRPGEQFF. The CDR3 DNA follows: TGTGCCAGCAGTTCACTCGGGACTAGCGGGAGCCGACCGGGTGAGCAGTTCTTC.

The chain uses TRBV5-8 and TRBJ2-3, with TRBD2 matching over 10 bases. Per germline, CDR1 SGHTS and CDR2 YDEGEE. The ends lost 0 bases at V and 0 bases at J; junction bases unmatched: 10. The CDR3 length is 19 residues. Here the CDR3 DNA reads TGTGCCAGCAGCTTGGCCCTAGCGGGGGCCTTTACTAGCACAGATACGCAGTATTTT. As protein: CASSLALAGAFTSTDTQYF.

This clone was found a few times. The rearrangement joins TRBV11-1 to TRBJ1-2, with D perhaps matching TRBD1 (5 bases). Germline assignment: CDR1 SGHAT and CDR2 FQDESV (reference sequence). V was cut by 6 bases and J by 4 bases, with 12 bases left in between. CDR3 length: 13 amino acids. The CDR3: CASSRRDGYGYTF. Here the CDR3 DNA reads TGTGCCAGCAGTCGCCGGGACGGCTATGGCTACACCTTC.

This sequence joins TRBV20-1 and TRBJ2-1; no reliable D call. CDR1 is DFQATT, CDR2 SNEGSKA, per germline (reference sequence). V gave up 6 bases and J gave up 7 bases, with 7 bases separating them. The length of the CDR3 is 10 residues. CDR3 protein: CSAIGNEQFF. CDR3 DNA: TGCAGTGCCATAGGGAATGAGCAGTTCTTC.

Only one count was recorded for this clone. J is TRBJ2-7 and V is TRBV18, with 9 nucleotides matching TRBD1. Per the germline V gene, CDR1 is KGHSH and CDR2 is LQKENI. This CDR3 is built from 14 residues. Trimming cost V 6 bases and J 0 bases; bases outside gene matches: 3. In DNA, the CDR3 is TGTGCCAGCTCGGCGGGACAGGGCTCCTACGAGCAGTACTTC. As protein: CASSAGQGSYEQYF.

This rearrangement joins TRBV7-2 to TRBJ1-3; TRBD1 might be the D (5 bases). From germline, CDR1 is SGHTA and CDR2 FQGNSA. There are 13 residues in the CDR3. With 5 bases removed from V and 8 bases from J, the gap between germline ends came to 13 bases. The CDR3 reads CASSLRETDTIYF. CDR3 coding DNA: TGTGCCAGCAGCCTCAGGGAGACGGACACCATATATTTT.

This clone was counted once. In DNA, the CDR3 is TGTGCCATCAGTGAGTGGGGCGGGAGAGTAACAGATACGCAGTATTTT. This translates into CAISEWGGRVTDTQYF. The gene calls are TRBV10-3 and TRBJ2-3; 7 bases line up with TRBD2. The germline V gene encodes CDR1 ENHRY and CDR2 SYGVKD. The CDR3 consists of 16 residues. The ends lost 1 base at V and 3 bases at J; junction bases unmatched: 7.

The V call is TRBV7-3, the J call TRBJ1-1, with 7 bases identical to TRBD1. This CDR3 is built from 15 residues. Trimming removed 3 bases from V and 4 bases from J; junction bases left unmatched: 8. CDR1 and CDR2 from the germline V gene are SGHTA and FQGTGA. CDR3: CASSFTGTVPTEAFF. CDR3 sequence (DNA): TGTGCCAGCAGCTTTACCGGGACAGTTCCCACTGAAGCTTTCTTT.

The V and J genes are TRBV7-2 and TRBJ1-1; D gene uncertain. The CDR3 covers 13 residues. Looked up from germline, CDR1 is SGHTA and CDR2 is FQGNSA. V was shortened by 2 bases and J by 3 bases, with 7 bases between the two germline ends. The DNA for the CDR3 is TGTGCCAGCAGCTTAATCGCGTACACTGAAGCTTTCTTT. This gives the protein CASSLIAYTEAFF.

V is TRBV7-3 and J is TRBJ2-1, with 10 positions matching TRBD2. Germline V gives CDR1 SGHTA, CDR2 FQGTGA. This CDR3 is 15 amino acids long. Trimming at V came to 5 bases and at J to 7 bases, leaving 8 bases not matched to a gene. CDR3 protein: CASSEQAGGFNEQFF. In DNA, the CDR3 is TGTGCCAGCAGCGAGCAAGCGGGAGGGTTTAATGAGCAGTTCTTC.

The chain recombines TRBV7-2 with TRBJ1-2; D gene uncertain. The CDR3 sequence is 14 residues long. V was cut by 7 bases and J by 2 bases, with 14 bases left in between. CDR1 is SGHTA and CDR2 is FQGNSA in the germline V gene. CDR3 bases: TGTGCCAGCACCAAAGGTCCCGAGAACTATGGCTACACCTTC. Amino acid sequence: CASTKGPENYGYTF. Together with reference TRBV7-2 and TRBJ1-2, the CDR3 gives the full variable domain: GAGVSQSPSNKVTEKGKDVELRCDPISGHTALYWYRQSLGQGLEFLIYFQGNSAPDKSGLPSDRFSAERTGGSVSTLTIQRTQQEDSAVYLCASTKGPENYGYTFGSGTRLTVV.

The chain uses TRBV5-1 and TRBJ1-5, with no clear D. Trimming took off 0 bases at V and 7 bases at J, with 8 bases between the two ends. Germline CDR1 reads SGHRS; CDR2 reads YFSETQ. CDR3 length: 13 residues. CDR3 region: CASSLGAEQPQHF. Written as DNA, the CDR3 is TGCGCCAGCAGCTTGGGGGCCGAGCAGCCCCAGCATTTT.

This clone was counted between two and nine times. The rearrangement links TRBV14 to TRBJ1-5; the D is unclear. The CDR3 totals 13 residues. The germline V gene encodes CDR1 SGHDN and CDR2 FVKESK. Trimming took 4 bases from V and 0 from J, leaving 4 bases between them. The CDR3 loop is CASSRNSNQPQHF. CDR3 DNA: TGTGCCAGCAGCCGGAATAGCAATCAGCCCCAGCATTTT.

The CDR3 nucleotides are TGTGCCAGCAGCGACGACACGAACACTGAAGCTTTCTTT. Translating gives CASSDDTNTEAFF. The chain joins TRBV5-4 to TRBJ1-1; D remains ambiguous. The CDR3 spans 13 residues. V was pared by 4 bases and J by 1 base, with 8 bases between. Germline values: CDR1 SGHNT, CDR2 YYREEE (reference sequence).

The chain uses TRBV5-1 and TRBJ2-5, with D hard to call. The J call may not be correct, given that the DNA end is closer to TRBJ2-7. This CDR3 has 13 amino acids. From germline, CDR1 is SGHRS and CDR2 YFSETQ. The CDR3 DNA sequence: TGCGCCAGCAGCTTGAGTGTCGGTGGCGAGCAGTACTTC. Translation: CASSLSVGGEQYF.

This rearrangement joins TRBV4-2 to TRBJ1-1; 10 bases are shared with TRBD1. This CDR3 contains 16 residues. Germline V lookup: CDR1 LGHNA, CDR2 YNFKEQ. The junction had 7 bases not matched to a gene; V was cut back by 5 bases and J by 1 base. The CDR3 nucleotides are TGTGCCAGCAGCTTAATTTGGGACAGGGGGAACACTGAAGCTTTCTTT. Its protein product is CASSLIWDRGNTEAFF.

The chain combines TRBV7-2 with TRBJ1-6; weak D call: TRBD1 (5 bases). CDR1 is SGHTA and CDR2 is FQGNSA in the germline V gene. This CDR3 comprises 13 residues. The V and J ends lost 1 base and 8 bases respectively, with 6 bases between them. This CDR3 reads CASSLGGDSPLHF. The CDR3 coding sequence is TGTGCCAGCAGCTTAGGGGGCGATTCACCCCTCCACTTT. Together with reference TRBV7-2 and TRBJ1-6, the CDR3 gives the full variable domain: GAGVSQSPSNKVTEKGKDVELRCDPISGHTALYWYRQSLGQGLEFLIYFQGNSAPDKSGLPSDRFSAERTGGSVSTLTIQRTQQEDSAVYLCASSLGGDSPLHFGNGTRLTVT.

This sequence joins TRBV7-2 and TRBJ2-7; D is perhaps TRBD2 (7 bases). This CDR3 has 16 residues. Germline assignment: CDR1 SGHTA and CDR2 FQGNSA. V lost 2 bases, J lost 7 bases, and 21 bases lay in between. This CDR3 is CASSLRGGAGEKEQYF. As DNA, the CDR3 is TGTGCCAGCAGCTTAAGGGGAGGGGCAGGGGAGAAAGAGCAGTACTTC.

The gene calls are TRBV9 and TRBJ2-2, with D possibly called TRBD1 or TRBD2 (6 bases each). Germline values: CDR1 SGDLS, CDR2 YYNGEE. With 2 bases removed from V and 6 bases from J, the gap between germline ends came to 17 bases. The CDR3 is made up of 16 amino acids. The CDR3 reads CASSVSTGRRPGELFF. CDR3 nucleotides: TGTGCCAGCAGCGTTAGTACAGGGAGGAGGCCCGGGGAGCTGTTTTTT.

V is TRBV6-5 and J is TRBJ1-1; 7 nucleotides match TRBD1. The trim removed 6 bases at V and 5 bases at J, leaving 6 bases unmatched. Per the germline V gene, CDR1 is MNHEY and CDR2 is SVGAGI. The length of the CDR3 is 13 residues. The CDR3 loop is CASRANRGTEAFF. The CDR3 coding sequence is TGTGCCAGCAGGGCAAACAGGGGAACTGAAGCTTTCTTT.

This clone was seen once. J is TRBJ1-4 and V is TRBV28; no firm D call. V dropped 4 bases and J dropped 7 bases, with 13 bases sitting between them. Per germline, CDR1 MDHEN and CDR2 SYDVKM. CDR3 length equals 14 residues. CDR3 region: CASSSTRLGEKLFF. CDR3 in DNA: TGTGCCAGCAGTTCTACCCGTCTCGGTGAAAAACTGTTTTTT.

CDR3 nucleotide sequence: TGTGCCAGCAGGGTAGACTGGGAAGGGGATTCACCCCTCCACTTT. This sequence encodes CASRVDWEGDSPLHF. The chain combines TRBV2 with TRBJ1-6, with a possible D match to TRBD1 (5 bases). Germline V gene sequence: CDR1 SNHLY, CDR2 FYNNEI. The CDR3 runs 15 residues. V lost 6 bases to trimming and J lost 8 bases, with 17 bases between them.

The chain links TRBV5-1 to TRBJ2-3; D is perhaps TRBD1 (6 bases). The V end was cut by 6 bases, the J end by 0 bases, with 17 bases between. CDR1 is SGHRS, CDR2 YFSETQ, per germline. The length of the CDR3 is 16 residues. DNA for the CDR3: TGCGCCAGCACCCTGCCGGGACATCCGAGCACAGATACGCAGTATTTT. Protein product: CASTLPGHPSTDTQYF.

V usage is TRBV27 and J usage is TRBJ1-1; D is undetermined. The CDR3 covers 13 residues. Germline CDR1 and CDR2: MNHEY and SMNVEV (reference sequence). The ends were cut back, 1 base at V and 0 bases at J, with 3 bases in the middle. CDR3 in amino acids: CASSLYLNTEAFF. The CDR3 bases are TGTGCCAGCAGTTTATACCTGAACACTGAAGCTTTCTTT.